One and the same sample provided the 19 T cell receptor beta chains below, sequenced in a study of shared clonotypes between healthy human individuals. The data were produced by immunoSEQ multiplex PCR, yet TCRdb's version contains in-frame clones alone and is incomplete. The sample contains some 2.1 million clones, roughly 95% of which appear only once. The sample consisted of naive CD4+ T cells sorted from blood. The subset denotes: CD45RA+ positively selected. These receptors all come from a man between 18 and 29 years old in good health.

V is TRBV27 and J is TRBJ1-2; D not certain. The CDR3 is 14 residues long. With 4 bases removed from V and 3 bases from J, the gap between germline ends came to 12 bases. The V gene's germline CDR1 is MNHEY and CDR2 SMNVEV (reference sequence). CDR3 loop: CASSSAGLDYGYTF. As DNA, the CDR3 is TGTGCCAGCAGTTCCGCGGGTCTTGACTATGGCTACACCTTC.

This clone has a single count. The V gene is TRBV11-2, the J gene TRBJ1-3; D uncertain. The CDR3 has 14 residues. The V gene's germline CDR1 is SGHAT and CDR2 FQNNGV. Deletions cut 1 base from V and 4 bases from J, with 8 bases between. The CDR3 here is CASSLAHLGNTIYF. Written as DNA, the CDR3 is TGTGCCAGCAGCTTAGCACACTTAGGAAACACCATATATTTT.

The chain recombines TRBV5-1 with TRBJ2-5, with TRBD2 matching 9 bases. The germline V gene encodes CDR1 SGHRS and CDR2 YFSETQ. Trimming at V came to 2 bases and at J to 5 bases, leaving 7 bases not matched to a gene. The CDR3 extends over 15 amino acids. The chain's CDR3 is CASSFPPSGKETQYF. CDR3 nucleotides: TGCGCCAGCAGCTTCCCCCCTAGCGGGAAGGAGACCCAGTACTTC. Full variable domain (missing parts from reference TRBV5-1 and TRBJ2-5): KAGVTQTPRYLIKTRGQQVTLSCSPISGHRSVSWYQQTPGQGLQFLFEYFSETQRNKGNFPGRFSGRQFSNSRSEMNVSTLELGDSALYLCASSFPPSGKETQYFGPGTRLLVL.

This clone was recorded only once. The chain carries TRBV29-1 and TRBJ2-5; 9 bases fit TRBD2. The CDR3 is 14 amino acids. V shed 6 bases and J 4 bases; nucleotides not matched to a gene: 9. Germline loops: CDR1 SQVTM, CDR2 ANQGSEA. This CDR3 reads CSVGVAGAGETQYF. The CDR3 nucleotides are TGCAGCGTGGGAGTAGCGGGAGCGGGAGAGACCCAGTACTTC.

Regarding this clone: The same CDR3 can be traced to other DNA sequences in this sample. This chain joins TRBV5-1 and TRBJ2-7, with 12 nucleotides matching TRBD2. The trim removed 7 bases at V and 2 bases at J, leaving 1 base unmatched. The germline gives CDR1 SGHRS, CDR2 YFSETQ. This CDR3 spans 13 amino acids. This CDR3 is CASRTSGTYEQYF. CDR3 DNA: TGCGCCAGCCGGACTAGCGGGACCTACGAGCAGTACTTC.

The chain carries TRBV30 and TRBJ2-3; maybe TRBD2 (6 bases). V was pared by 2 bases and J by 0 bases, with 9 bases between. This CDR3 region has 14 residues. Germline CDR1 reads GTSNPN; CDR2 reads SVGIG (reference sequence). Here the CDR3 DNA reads TGTGCCTGGAGTACGACTAGTAGCACAGATACGCAGTATTTT. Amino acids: CAWSTTSSTDTQYF.

In nucleotides, the CDR3 is TGTGCCAGCAGCTTAGAGGCGGCTAGCGAGCTGTTTTTT. This sequence encodes CASSLEAASELFF. The chain carries TRBV7-2 and TRBJ2-2, with a tentative D call TRBD2 (5 bases). The CDR3 has 13 amino acids. V was trimmed by 1 base and J by 11 bases, leaving 11 bases between them. The V gene's germline CDR1 is SGHTA and CDR2 FQGNSA.

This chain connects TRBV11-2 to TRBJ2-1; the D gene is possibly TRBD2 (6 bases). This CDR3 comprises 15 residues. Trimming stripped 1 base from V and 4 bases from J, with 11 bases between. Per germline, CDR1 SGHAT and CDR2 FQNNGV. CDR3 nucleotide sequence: TGTGCCAGCAGCTTAGGGACTAAAATTTACAATGAGCAGTTCTTC. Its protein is CASSLGTKIYNEQFF.

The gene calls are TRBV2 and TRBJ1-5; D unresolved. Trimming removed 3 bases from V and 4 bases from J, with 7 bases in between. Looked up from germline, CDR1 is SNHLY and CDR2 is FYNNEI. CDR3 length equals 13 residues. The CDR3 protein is CASSDGLNQPQHF. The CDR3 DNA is TGTGCCAGCAGTGATGGACTTAATCAGCCCCAGCATTTT.

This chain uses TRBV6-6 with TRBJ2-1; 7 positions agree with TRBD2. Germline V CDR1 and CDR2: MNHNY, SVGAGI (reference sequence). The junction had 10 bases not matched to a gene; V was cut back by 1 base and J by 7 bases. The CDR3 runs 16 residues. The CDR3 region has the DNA TGTGCCAGCAGTTACTTACGGGAGGTTAGGCAAAATGAGCAGTTCTTC. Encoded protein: CASSYLREVRQNEQFF.

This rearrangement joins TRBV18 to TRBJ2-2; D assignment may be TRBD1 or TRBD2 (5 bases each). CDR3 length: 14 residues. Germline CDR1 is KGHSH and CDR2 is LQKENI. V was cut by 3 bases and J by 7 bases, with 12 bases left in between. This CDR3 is CASSPGAIGGELFF. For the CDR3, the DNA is TGTGCCAGCTCACCCGGGGCAATCGGCGGGGAGCTGTTTTTT.

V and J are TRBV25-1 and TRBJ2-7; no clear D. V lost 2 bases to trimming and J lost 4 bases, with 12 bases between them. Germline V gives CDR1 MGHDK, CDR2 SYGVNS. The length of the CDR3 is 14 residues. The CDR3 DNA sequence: TGTGCCAGCAGTGAAAGTGCCTTTTCTTACGAGCAGTACTTC. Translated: CASSESAFSYEQYF.

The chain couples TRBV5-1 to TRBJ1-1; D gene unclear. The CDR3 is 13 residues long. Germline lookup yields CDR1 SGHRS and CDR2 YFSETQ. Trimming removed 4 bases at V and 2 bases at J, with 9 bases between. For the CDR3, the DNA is TGCGCCAGCAGCACGGAGTTAAACACTGAAGCTTTCTTT. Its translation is CASSTELNTEAFF.

The CDR3 region is CASSASGHGKLFF. The CDR3 DNA follows: TGTGCCAGCAGTGCCTCTGGCCACGGGAAACTGTTTTTT. This rearrangement joins TRBV25-1 to TRBJ1-4; D not resolved. Germline values: CDR1 MGHDK, CDR2 SYGVNS. This CDR3 is built from 13 residues. The V gene lost 4 bases and the J gene lost 11 bases, with 14 bases spanning the gap.

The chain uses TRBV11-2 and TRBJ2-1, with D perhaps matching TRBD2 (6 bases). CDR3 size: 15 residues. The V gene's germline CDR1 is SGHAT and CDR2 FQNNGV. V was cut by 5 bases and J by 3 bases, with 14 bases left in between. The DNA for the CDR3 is TGTGCCAGCAGCATCACTAGCCCTAGCTACAATGAGCAGTTCTTC. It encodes CASSITSPSYNEQFF.

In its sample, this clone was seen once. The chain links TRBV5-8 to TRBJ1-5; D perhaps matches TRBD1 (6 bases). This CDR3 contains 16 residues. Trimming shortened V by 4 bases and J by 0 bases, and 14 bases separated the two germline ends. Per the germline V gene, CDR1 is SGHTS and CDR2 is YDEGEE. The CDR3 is CASSPRTDPSNQPQHF. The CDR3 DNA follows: TGTGCCAGCAGCCCCCGGACAGACCCTAGCAATCAGCCCCAGCATTTT.

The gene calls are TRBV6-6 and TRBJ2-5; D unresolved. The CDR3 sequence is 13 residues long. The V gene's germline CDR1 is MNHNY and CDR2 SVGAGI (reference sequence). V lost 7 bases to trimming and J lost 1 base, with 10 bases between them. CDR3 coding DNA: TGTGCCAGCACCCGAAGATCCCAAGAGACCCAGTACTTC. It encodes CASTRRSQETQYF.

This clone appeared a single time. CDR3 nucleotide sequence: TGTGCCAGTAGCTTGGGAGTGGTAGAGACCCAGTACTTC. This codes for CASSLGVVETQYF. The gene calls are TRBV19 and TRBJ2-5; a weak D match, TRBD2 (5 bases). This CDR3 spans 13 amino acids. In germline, CDR1 is LNHDA, CDR2 SQIVND (reference sequence). V gave up 6 bases and J gave up 4 bases, with 12 bases separating them.

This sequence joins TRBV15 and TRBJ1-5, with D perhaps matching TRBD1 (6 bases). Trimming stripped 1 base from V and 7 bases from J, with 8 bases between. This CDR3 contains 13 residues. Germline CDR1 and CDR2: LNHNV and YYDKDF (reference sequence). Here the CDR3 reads CATSRGGRQPQHF. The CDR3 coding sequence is TGTGCCACCAGCAGAGGGGGGCGGCAGCCCCAGCATTTT. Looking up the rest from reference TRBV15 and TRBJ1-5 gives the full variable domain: DAMVIQNPRYQVTQFGKPVTLSCSQTLNHNVMYWYQQKSSQAPKLLFHYYDKDFNNEADTPDNFQSRRPNTSFCFLDIRSPGLGDTAMYLCATSRGGRQPQHFGDGTRLSIL.